One and the same sample provided the 25 T cell receptor beta chains below, sequenced in a study of blood T cell repertoires in COVID-19. Sequencing used immunoSEQ multiplex PCR; TCRdb keeps in-frame clones, though not all of them. The sample yields 120,000 to 150,000 clones, over 80% seen once. Specimen: peripheral blood. The source of these receptors is a woman between 45 and 65 years old with acute or convalescent COVID-19.

The chain uses TRBV6-1 and TRBJ1-5; D gene ambiguous. This CDR3 spans 12 amino acids. V dropped 0 bases and J dropped 9 bases, with 6 bases sitting between them. In germline, CDR1 is MNHNS, CDR2 SASEGT. The CDR3 spells CASSEAARPQHF. The DNA of the CDR3 is TGTGCCAGCAGTGAAGCCGCGCGGCCCCAGCATTTT.

The chain has TRBV6-5 and TRBJ2-7, with TRBD1 matching 9 bases. The CDR3 is 15 residues long. Per germline, CDR1 MNHEY and CDR2 SVGAGI. The junction had 11 bases not matched to a gene; V was cut back by 5 bases and J by 6 bases. CDR3 sequence reads: CASSTPGTGIAEQYF. In nucleotides, the CDR3 is TGTGCCAGCAGTACCCCCGGGACAGGGATCGCCGAGCAGTACTTC.

This chain's CDR3 is CASSTGVLRGQETQYF. The CDR3, as DNA: TGTGCCAGCAGCACAGGGGTACTGCGTGGCCAAGAGACCCAGTACTTC. This sequence joins TRBV11-3 and TRBJ2-5, with 7 positions matching TRBD1. Per the germline V gene, CDR1 is SGHNT and CDR2 is YENEEA. The CDR3 totals 16 residues. The trim removed 5 bases at V and 1 base at J, leaving 10 bases unmatched. The full variable domain, with the rest looked up from reference TRBV11-3 and TRBJ2-5, is EAGVVQSPRYKIIEKKQPVAFWCNPISGHNTLYWYLQNLGQGPELLIRYENEEAVDDSQLPKDRFSAERLKGVDSTLKIQPAELGDSAVYLCASSTGVLRGQETQYFGPGTRLLVL.

The chain has TRBV29-1 and TRBJ1-1; D is perhaps TRBD1 (5 bases). Germline V gives CDR1 SQVTM, CDR2 ANQGSEA. Trimming left V 0 bases short and J 4 bases short, with 6 bases between. This CDR3 is 12 amino acids long. The CDR3 sequence is CSVEDGATEAFF. CDR3 nucleotide sequence: TGCAGCGTTGAAGATGGGGCCACTGAAGCTTTCTTT.

The V call is TRBV5-4, the J call TRBJ2-3; TRBD1 agrees at 7 bases. Trimming removed 2 bases from V and 0 bases from J; junction bases left unmatched: 6. The length of the CDR3 is 16 residues. Per the germline V gene, CDR1 is SGHNT and CDR2 is YYREEE (reference sequence). DNA of the CDR3: TGTGCCAGCAGCTTCGAAGGGGGCCCTAGCACAGATACGCAGTATTTT. Amino acids: CASSFEGGPSTDTQYF.

The J gene is TRBJ1-1, the V gene TRBV12-3 or TRBV12-4; D gene ambiguous. This CDR3 contains 13 residues. The germline V and J ends were trimmed by 2 bases and 9 bases, with 13 bases remaining between them. The CDR3 sequence: CASSLSVQTKAFF. CDR3 coding DNA: TGTGCCAGCAGTTTATCGGTACAGACTAAAGCTTTCTTT.

The genes are TRBV30 and TRBJ1-5; no reliable D call. The CDR3 runs to 14 residues. Trimming stripped 0 bases from V and 1 base from J, with 7 bases between. The germline gives CDR1 GTSNPN, CDR2 SVGIG (reference sequence). The CDR3 here is CAWSVGESNQPQHF. In nucleotides, the CDR3 is TGTGCCTGGAGTGTGGGAGAAAGCAATCAGCCCCAGCATTTT.

The chain combines TRBV5-1 with TRBJ2-3; 7 bases line up with TRBD1. Germline V gene lookup returns CDR1 SGHRS and CDR2 YFSETQ. This CDR3 comprises 14 residues. J gave up 0 bases and V 5 bases, and 3 bases lay outside the gene matches. The CDR3 loop reads CASRGQSSTDTQYF. CDR3 bases: TGCGCCAGCAGGGGACAGAGTAGCACAGATACGCAGTATTTT.

J is TRBJ2-2 and V is TRBV20-1; TRBD2 aligns across 12 bases. CDR1 is DFQATT and CDR2 is SNEGSKA in the germline V gene (reference sequence). The J segment lost 6 bases and the V segment lost 3 bases, leaving 8 bases of the junction unmatched. This CDR3 is 16 amino acids long. The CDR3 bases are TGCAGTGCTAGTCCCCCCGGACTAGCGGGGTCCGGGGAGCTGTTTTTT. Protein sequence: CSASPPGLAGSGELFF.

The rearrangement joins TRBV9 to TRBJ2-1, with TRBD1 matching over 12 bases. V lost 3 bases to trimming and J lost 7 bases; unmatched junction nucleotides: 2. CDR3 length: 14 amino acids. Germline-derived CDR1 and CDR2 are SGDLS and YYNGEE. CDR3 region: CASSGDRGHNEQFF. As DNA, the CDR3 is TGTGCCAGCAGCGGGGACAGGGGGCATAATGAGCAGTTCTTC.

The chain carries TRBV11-2 and TRBJ2-1; TRBD2 matches 14 bases. Unmatched junction bases numbered 9, after V lost 5 bases and J lost 6 bases. Germline V gene lookup returns CDR1 SGHAT and CDR2 FQNNGV. The CDR3 runs to 17 residues. DNA of the CDR3: TGTGCCAGCAGCCTCCGGACTAGCGGGAGGAGTTTCAATGAGCAGTTCTTC. It codes for CASSLRTSGRSFNEQFF.

The chain combines TRBV18 with TRBJ1-2, with 10 bases matching TRBD1. Germline V CDR1 and CDR2: KGHSH, LQKENI. J gave up 4 bases and V 1 base, and 9 bases lay outside the gene matches. CDR3 length: 17 amino acids. The CDR3: CASSPLSGQGRGYGYTF. CDR3 nucleotide sequence: TGTGCCAGCTCACCACTCTCGGGACAGGGGAGGGGCTATGGCTACACCTTC. The entire variable domain, with the rest obtained from reference TRBV18 and TRBJ1-2, is as follows: NAGVMQNPRHLVRRRGQEARLRCSPMKGHSHVYWYRQLPEEGLKFMVYLQKENIIDESGMPKERFSAEFPKEGPSILRIQQVVRGDSAAYFCASSPLSGQGRGYGYTFGSGTRLTVV.

The rearrangement links TRBV11-2 to TRBJ1-2; tentative D call: TRBD1 (6 bases). The CDR3 is made up of 14 amino acids. In germline, CDR1 is SGHAT, CDR2 FQNNGV. V was cut by 5 bases and J by 5 bases, with 15 bases left in between. The CDR3 DNA follows: TGTGCCAGCAGCCCACCGGACAGCGTTTATGGCTACACCTTC. This sequence encodes CASSPPDSVYGYTF.

This rearrangement joins TRBV7-9 to TRBJ1-5; D unclear. V gave up 5 bases and J gave up 1 base, with 12 bases separating them. CDR1 is SEHNR and CDR2 is FQNEAQ in the germline V gene (reference sequence). The CDR3 length is 15 residues. DNA for the CDR3: TGTGCCAGCAGCCGCCACGCAGAAAGCAATCAGCCCCAGCATTTT. Translation: CASSRHAESNQPQHF.

This CDR3 reads CSARTGSSYEQYF. CDR3 DNA sequence: TGCAGCGCACGGACAGGGAGCTCCTACGAGCAGTACTTC. V and J are TRBV29-1 and TRBJ2-7; 8 nucleotides agree with TRBD1. This CDR3 contains 13 residues. Germline CDR1 and CDR2: SQVTM and ANQGSEA. The trim removed 7 bases at V and 0 bases at J, leaving 5 bases unmatched.

V gene TRBV3-1 (or the pseudogene TRBV3-2) combines with J gene TRBJ2-7; D is undetermined. Germline assignment: CDR1 LGHDT and CDR2 YNNKEL (reference sequence). Trimming took 7 bases from V and 2 from J, leaving 12 bases between them. The CDR3 contains 13 residues. This chain's CDR3 is CASTHGSAYEQYF. The DNA for the CDR3 is TGTGCCAGCACTCATGGAAGCGCCTACGAGCAGTACTTC.

The chain has TRBV19 and TRBJ2-1; 8 bases align to TRBD1. The V and J ends lost 7 bases and 6 bases, in that order; junction bases with no gene match: 5. The CDR3 spans 13 residues. The germline gives CDR1 LNHDA, CDR2 SQIVND (reference sequence). The CDR3 is CASTLDRANEQFF. The CDR3 DNA reads as TGTGCCAGTACTCTGGACAGGGCCAATGAGCAGTTCTTC.

V is TRBV27 and J is TRBJ1-1; D remains unclear. Germline CDR1 reads MNHEY; CDR2 reads SMNVEV (reference sequence). The CDR3 runs 13 residues. Trimming cost V 0 bases and J 6 bases, with 8 bases left between them. DNA for the CDR3: TGTGCCAGCAGTTTATCGGCAGCGTCTGAAGCTTTCTTT. Encoded protein: CASSLSAASEAFF.

V gene TRBV5-4 combines with J gene TRBJ1-4; 11 bases match TRBD1. This CDR3 has 16 residues. Germline loops: CDR1 SGHNT, CDR2 YYREEE (reference sequence). The V and J ends lost 4 bases and 7 bases, in that order; junction bases with no gene match: 9. CDR3 region: CASSPAPGQGGEKLFF. CDR3 bases: TGTGCCAGCAGCCCCGCCCCGGGACAGGGGGGTGAAAAACTGTTTTTT.

The chain links TRBV6-4 to TRBJ2-1; 16 bases are shared with TRBD2. Looked up from germline, CDR1 is MRHNA and CDR2 is SNTAGT. Germline trimming cut 2 bases from V and 8 bases from J; bases unmatched to any gene: 9. The CDR3 runs to 18 residues. In DNA, the CDR3 is TGTGCCAGCAGTGACCTCGGGACTAGCGGGGGGGCCGGTCATGAGCAGTTCTTC. Its translation is CASSDLGTSGGAGHEQFF.

The rearrangement uses TRBV1 and TRBJ2-6; the table assigns TRBD1, which was not confirmed against the DNA. TRBV1 is termed a pseudogene. This CDR3 is built from 17 residues. The CDR3 loop is CTSSRRQENSGANVLTF. The CDR3 nucleotides are TGCACCAGCAGCCGACGACAGGAGAACTCTGGGGCCAACGTCCTGACTTTC.

The V and J genes are TRBV6-1 and TRBJ1-3; unclear D gene. The CDR3 runs to 12 residues. The ends were cut back, 7 bases at V and 4 bases at J, with 8 bases in the middle. Per germline, CDR1 MNHNS and CDR2 SASEGT. The CDR3 region has the DNA TGTGCCAGCATGGGAGGGGGAAACACCATATATTTT. Protein sequence: CASMGGGNTIYF.

V and J are TRBV11-2 and TRBJ2-2; 8 positions agree with TRBD2. The CDR3 is 15 residues long. Germline V gives CDR1 SGHAT, CDR2 FQNNGV. Trimming removed 4 bases from V and 7 bases from J; junction bases left unmatched: 8. The CDR3 protein is CASSWNSGVNGELFF. The CDR3 DNA reads as TGTGCCAGCAGCTGGAATAGCGGGGTCAACGGGGAGCTGTTTTTT.

V is TRBV12-3 or TRBV12-4 and J is TRBJ1-2; D call uncertain. The V and J ends lost 2 bases and 3 bases respectively, with 7 bases between them. The CDR3 is 13 residues long. The CDR3 region is CASSLPLDYGYTF. The CDR3 bases are TGTGCCAGCAGTTTACCTTTAGACTATGGCTACACCTTC.

The rearrangement uses TRBV27 and TRBJ2-7, with TRBD2 matching over 7 bases. The ends lost 6 bases at V and 5 bases at J; junction bases unmatched: 4. The CDR3 sequence is 12 residues long. The germline CDR1 and CDR2 sequences are MNHEY and SMNVEV (reference sequence). Here the CDR3 reads CASRERGDEQYF. CDR3 coding DNA: TGTGCCAGCAGGGAACGGGGGGACGAGCAGTACTTC.